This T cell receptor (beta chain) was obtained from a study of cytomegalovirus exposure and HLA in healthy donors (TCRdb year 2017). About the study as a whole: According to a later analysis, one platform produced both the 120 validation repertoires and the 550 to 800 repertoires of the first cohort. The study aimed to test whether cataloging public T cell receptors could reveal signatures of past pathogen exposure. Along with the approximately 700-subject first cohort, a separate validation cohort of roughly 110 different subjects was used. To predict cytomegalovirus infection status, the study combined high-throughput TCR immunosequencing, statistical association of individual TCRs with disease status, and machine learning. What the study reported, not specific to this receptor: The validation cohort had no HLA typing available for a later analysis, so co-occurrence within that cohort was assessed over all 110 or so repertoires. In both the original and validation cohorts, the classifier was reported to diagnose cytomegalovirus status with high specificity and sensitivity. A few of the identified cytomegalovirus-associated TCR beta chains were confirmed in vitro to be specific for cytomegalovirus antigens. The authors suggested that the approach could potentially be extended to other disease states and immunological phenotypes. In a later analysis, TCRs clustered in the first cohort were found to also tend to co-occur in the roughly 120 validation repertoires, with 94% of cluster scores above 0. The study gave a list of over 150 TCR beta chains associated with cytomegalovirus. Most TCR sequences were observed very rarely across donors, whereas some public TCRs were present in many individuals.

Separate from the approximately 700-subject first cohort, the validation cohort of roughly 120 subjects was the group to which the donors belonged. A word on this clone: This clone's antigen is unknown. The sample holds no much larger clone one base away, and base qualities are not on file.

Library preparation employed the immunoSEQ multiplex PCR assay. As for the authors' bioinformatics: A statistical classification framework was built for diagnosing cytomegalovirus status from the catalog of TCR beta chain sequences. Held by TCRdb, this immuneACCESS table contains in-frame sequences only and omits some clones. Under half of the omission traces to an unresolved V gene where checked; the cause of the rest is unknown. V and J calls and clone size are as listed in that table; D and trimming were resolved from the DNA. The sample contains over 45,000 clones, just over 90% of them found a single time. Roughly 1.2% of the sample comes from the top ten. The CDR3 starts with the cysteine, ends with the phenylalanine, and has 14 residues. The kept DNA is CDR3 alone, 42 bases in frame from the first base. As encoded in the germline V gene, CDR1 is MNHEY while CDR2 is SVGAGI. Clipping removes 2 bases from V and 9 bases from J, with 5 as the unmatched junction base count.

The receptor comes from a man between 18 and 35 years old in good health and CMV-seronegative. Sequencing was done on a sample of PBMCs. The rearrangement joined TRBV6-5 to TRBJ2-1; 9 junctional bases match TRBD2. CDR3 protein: CASSYKTSGPEQFF. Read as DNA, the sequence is TGTGCCAGCAGTTACAAGACTAGCGGACCTGAGCAGTTCTTC.